The TCR beta chain described here comes from a study of graft-versus-host responses after intestinal transplantation. Across the study: Each patient got anti-thymocyte globulin induction, then tacrolimus and steroids for around three years. Study findings and constraints: Recipient marrow harbored GvH clones, some of which surfaced first in ileum or blood. Elevated graft-versus-host to host-versus-graft clonal ratios in allografts were recorded for patients with graft-donor T cell macrochimerism.

Data came from immunoSEQ multiplex PCR; TCRdb stores just in-frame clones and leaves some out. The sample yields about 88,000 clones, about 94% seen once. The CDR3 runs to 15 residues. Trimming took 4 bases from V and 5 from J, leaving 15 bases between them. The germline V gene has CDR1 LNHDA and CDR2 SQIVND (reference sequence). A word on this clone: The antigen is not known.

The sample in question was unstimulated CD4+ T cells sorted from spleen or lymph node cells, obtained before transplant. The TCR sequence derives from a human donor who was the organ donor for an intestinal transplant. V gene TRBV19 combines with J gene TRBJ1-5; D not certain. Here the CDR3 reads CASSTGRLADQPQHF. The CDR3 coding sequence is TGTGCCAGTAGTACGGGGAGGCTGGCGGATCAGCCCCAGCATTTT.